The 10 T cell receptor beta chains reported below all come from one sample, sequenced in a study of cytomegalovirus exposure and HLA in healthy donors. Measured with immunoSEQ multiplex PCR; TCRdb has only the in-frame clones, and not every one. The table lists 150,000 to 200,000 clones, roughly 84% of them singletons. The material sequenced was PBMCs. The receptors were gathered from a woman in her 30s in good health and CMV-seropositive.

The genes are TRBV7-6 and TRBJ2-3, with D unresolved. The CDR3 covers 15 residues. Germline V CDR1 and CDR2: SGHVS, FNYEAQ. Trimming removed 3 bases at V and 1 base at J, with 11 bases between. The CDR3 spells CASSFNSQGTDTQYF. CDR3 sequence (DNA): TGTGCCAGCAGCTTTAACTCTCAGGGCACAGATACGCAGTATTTT.

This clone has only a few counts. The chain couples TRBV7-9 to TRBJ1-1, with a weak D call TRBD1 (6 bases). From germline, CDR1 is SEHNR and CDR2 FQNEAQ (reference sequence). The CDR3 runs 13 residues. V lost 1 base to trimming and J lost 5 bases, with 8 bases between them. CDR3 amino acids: CASSLGTATEAFF. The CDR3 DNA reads TGTGCCAGCAGCTTAGGGACAGCTACTGAAGCTTTCTTT.

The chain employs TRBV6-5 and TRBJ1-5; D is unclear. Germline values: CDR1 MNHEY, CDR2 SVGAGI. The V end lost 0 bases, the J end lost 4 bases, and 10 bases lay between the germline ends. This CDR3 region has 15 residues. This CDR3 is CASSYSMAGNQPQHF. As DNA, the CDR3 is TGTGCCAGCAGTTACTCAATGGCAGGAAATCAGCCCCAGCATTTT.

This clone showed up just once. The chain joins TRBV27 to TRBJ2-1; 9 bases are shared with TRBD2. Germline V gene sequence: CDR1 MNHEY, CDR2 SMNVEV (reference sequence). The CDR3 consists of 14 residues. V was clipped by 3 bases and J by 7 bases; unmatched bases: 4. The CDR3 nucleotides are TGTGCCAGCAGTTTGCCTAGCGGGATGAATGAGCAGTTCTTC. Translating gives CASSLPSGMNEQFF.

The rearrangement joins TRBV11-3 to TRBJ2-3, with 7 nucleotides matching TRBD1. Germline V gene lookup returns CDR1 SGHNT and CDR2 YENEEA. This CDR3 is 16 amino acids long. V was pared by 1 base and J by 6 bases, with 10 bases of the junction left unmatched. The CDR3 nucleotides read TGTGCCAGCAGCTTAGGGGCGTGGGACAGAACGGATACGCAGTATTTT. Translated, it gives CASSLGAWDRTDTQYF.

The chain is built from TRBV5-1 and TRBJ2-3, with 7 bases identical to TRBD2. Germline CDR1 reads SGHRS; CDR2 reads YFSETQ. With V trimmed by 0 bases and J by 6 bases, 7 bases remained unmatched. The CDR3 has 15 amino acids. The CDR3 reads CASSLGGLSGDTQYF. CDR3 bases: TGCGCCAGCAGCTTGGGGGGACTATCTGGGGATACGCAGTATTTT.

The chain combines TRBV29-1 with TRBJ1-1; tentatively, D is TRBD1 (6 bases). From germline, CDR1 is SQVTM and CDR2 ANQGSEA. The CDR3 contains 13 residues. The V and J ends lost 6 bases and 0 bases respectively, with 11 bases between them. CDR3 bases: TGCAGCGTACAAACAGGGATGAACACTGAAGCTTTCTTT. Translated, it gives CSVQTGMNTEAFF.

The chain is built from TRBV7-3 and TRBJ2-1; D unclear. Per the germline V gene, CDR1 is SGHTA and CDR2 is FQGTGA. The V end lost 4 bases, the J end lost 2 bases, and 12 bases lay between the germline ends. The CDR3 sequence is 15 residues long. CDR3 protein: CASSSNESPYNEQFF. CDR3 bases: TGTGCCAGCAGCTCCAATGAGTCCCCCTACAATGAGCAGTTCTTC.

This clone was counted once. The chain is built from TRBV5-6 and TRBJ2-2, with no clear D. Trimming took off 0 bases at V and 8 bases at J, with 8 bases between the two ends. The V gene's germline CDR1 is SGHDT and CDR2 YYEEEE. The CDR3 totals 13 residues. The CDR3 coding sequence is TGTGCCAGCAGCTTGGCCCAAACAGGGGAGCTGTTTTTT. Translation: CASSLAQTGELFF.

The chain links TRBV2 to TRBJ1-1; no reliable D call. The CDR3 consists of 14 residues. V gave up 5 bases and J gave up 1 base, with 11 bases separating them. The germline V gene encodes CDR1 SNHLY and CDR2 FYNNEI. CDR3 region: CASSLRAENTEAFF. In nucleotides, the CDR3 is TGTGCCAGCAGTCTTCGTGCAGAGAACACTGAAGCTTTCTTT.